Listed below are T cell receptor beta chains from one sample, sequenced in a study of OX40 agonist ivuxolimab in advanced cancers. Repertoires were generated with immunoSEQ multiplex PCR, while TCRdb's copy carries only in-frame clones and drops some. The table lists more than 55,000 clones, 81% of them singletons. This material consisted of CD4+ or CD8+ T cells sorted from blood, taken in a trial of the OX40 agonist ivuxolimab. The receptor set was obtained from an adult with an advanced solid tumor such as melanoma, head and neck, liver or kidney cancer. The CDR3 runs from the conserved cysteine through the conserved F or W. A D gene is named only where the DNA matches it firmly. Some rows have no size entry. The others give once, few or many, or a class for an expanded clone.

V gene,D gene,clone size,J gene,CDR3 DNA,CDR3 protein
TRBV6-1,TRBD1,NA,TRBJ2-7,TGTGCCAGCTCCCAGACAGGGGGATCCTACGAGCAGTACTTC,CASSQTGGSYEQYF
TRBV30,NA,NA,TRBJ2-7,TGTGCCCTAGCAAACAAGCATTACGAGCAGTACTTC,CALANKHYEQYF
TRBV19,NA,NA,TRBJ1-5,TGTGCCAGTAGTAAGGGGATGGGCGTCAATCAGCCCCAGCATTTT,CASSKGMGVNQPQHF
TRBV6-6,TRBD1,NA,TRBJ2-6,TGTGCCACCATTCAGGGGGCGAACTCTGGGGCCAACGTCCTGACTTTC,CATIQGANSGANVLTF
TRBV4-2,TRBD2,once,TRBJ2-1,TGTGCCAGCCGTCTAGCGGGGGACAATGAGCAGTTCTTC,CASRLAGDNEQFF
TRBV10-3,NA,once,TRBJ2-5,TGTGCCATCAGTGAGTCCCAGGCCCAAGAGACCCAGTACTTC,CAISESQAQETQYF
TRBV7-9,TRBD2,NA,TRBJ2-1,TGTGCCAGCAGCTTGTCGGGGGGGCCCAATGAGCAGTTCTTC,CASSLSGGPNEQFF
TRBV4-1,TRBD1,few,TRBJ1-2,TGCGCCAGCAGCCAAGATGTCGGGACAGGGGGCGGCTACACCTTC,CASSQDVGTGGGYTF
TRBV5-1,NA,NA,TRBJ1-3,TGCGCCAGCAGCTTAGGTACCGCCTCTGGAAACACCATATATTTT,CASSLGTASGNTIYF
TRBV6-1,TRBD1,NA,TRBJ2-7,TGTGCCAGCAGTCAGGGGACAGGGGATACCGAGCAGTACTTC,CASSQGTGDTEQYF
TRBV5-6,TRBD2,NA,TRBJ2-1,TGTGCCAGCAGCTTCGGACTAGCGGGAGGTAATGAGCAGTTCTTC,CASSFGLAGGNEQFF
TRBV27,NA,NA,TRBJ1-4,TGTGCCAGCAGTTGGGCAACTAATGAAAAACTGTTTTTT,CASSWATNEKLFF
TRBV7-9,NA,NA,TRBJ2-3,TGTGCCAGCAGCAAGGGAAGGCTGGATACTCATACGCAGTATTTT,CASSKGRLDTHTQYF
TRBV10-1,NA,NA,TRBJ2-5,TGCGCCAGCAGTGATGGCACTAGCCAAGAGGCCCAGTACTTC,CASSDGTSQEAQYF
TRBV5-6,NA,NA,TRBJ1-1,TGTGCCAGCAGCTTTAAGCCGAACACTGAAGCTTTCTTT,CASSFKPNTEAFF
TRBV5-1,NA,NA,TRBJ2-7,TGCGCCAGCAGCTTGGGCAGCTCCTACGAGCAGTACTTC,CASSLGSSYEQYF
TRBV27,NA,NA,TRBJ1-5,TGTGCCAGCGGTGTCCAGGGCGGTAGTCAGCCCCAGCATTTT,CASGVQGGSQPQHF
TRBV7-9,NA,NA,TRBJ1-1,TGTGCCAGCAGCTTAGCGGGTAGGCGGGGCACTGAAGCTTTCTTT,CASSLAGRRGTEAFF
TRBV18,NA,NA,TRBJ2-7,TGTGCCAGCTCACGACTACCCAGTGATCCTACAGGGCCCCACGAGCAGTACTTC,CASSRLPSDPTGPHEQYF
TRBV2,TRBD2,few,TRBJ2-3,TGTGCCAGCAGACGTAGGGTCGTTAGCGGGAGGTCAGATACGCAGTATTTT,CASRRRVVSGRSDTQYF
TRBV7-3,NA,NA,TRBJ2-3,TGTGCCAGCAGCTTAGGTCAGGGCGGGGATACGCAGTATTTT,CASSLGQGGDTQYF
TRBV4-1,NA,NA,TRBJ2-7,TGCGCCAGCAGCCAAGATTTCCCTAACTATCAAAGCTCCTACGAGCAGTACTTC,CASSQDFPNYQSSYEQYF
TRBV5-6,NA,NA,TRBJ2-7,TGTGCCAGCAGTTGGGCAGGGGCAAACTCCTACGAGCAGTACTTC,CASSWAGANSYEQYF
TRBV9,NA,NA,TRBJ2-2,TGTGCCAGCAGCGTCCTGACCGGGGAGCTGTTTTTT,CASSVLTGELFF
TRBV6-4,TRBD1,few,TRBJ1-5,TGTGCCAGCAGAGCTTTACGAGACAGGGGGCGAAATCAGCCCCAGCATTTT,CASRALRDRGRNQPQHF
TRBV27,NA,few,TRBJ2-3,TGTGCCAGCAGTTCCACGTTTGGGGCGTTCACAGATACGCAGTATTTT,CASSSTFGAFTDTQYF
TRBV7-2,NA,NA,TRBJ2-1,TGTGCCAGCAGATCCTGGGGGAATGAGCAGTTCTTC,CASRSWGNEQFF
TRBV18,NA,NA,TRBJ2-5,TGTGCCAGCTCCCGAGGAGGCCAAGAGACCCAGTACTTC,CASSRGGQETQYF
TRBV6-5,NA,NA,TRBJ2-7,TGTGCCAGCAGTTCTAACGGTTACGAGCAGTACTTC,CASSSNGYEQYF
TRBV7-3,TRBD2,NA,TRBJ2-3,TGTGCCAGCAGCTCACTAGCGGGGGGCACAGATACGCAGTATTTT,CASSSLAGGTDTQYF
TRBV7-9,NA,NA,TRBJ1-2,TGTGCCGGAACCCGGGCAGGGGCAAAGGGCTACACCTTC,CAGTRAGAKGYTF
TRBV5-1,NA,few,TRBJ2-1,TGCGCCAGCAGGGGTGGAAATGAGCAGTTCTTC,CASRGGNEQFF
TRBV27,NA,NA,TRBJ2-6,TGTGCCAGCAGTAGGGGACGGACCGGATCTGGGGCCAACGTCCTGACTTTC,CASSRGRTGSGANVLTF
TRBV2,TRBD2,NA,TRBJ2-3,TGTGCCAGCAGTTTGACTAGCGGGGGGGAAGATACGCAGTATTTT,CASSLTSGGEDTQYF
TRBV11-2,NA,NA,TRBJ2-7,TGTGCCAGCAGCTTAGGGGCGGGGGCCCACTACGAGCAGTACTTC,CASSLGAGAHYEQYF
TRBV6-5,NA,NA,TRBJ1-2,TGTGCCAGCAGTTATTCCGCAGGGCTCTACAGAAGTGGCTACACCTTC,CASSYSAGLYRSGYTF
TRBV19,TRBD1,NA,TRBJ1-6,TGTGCCAGTAGTATGACAGGGTCACCCCTCCACTTT,CASSMTGSPLHF